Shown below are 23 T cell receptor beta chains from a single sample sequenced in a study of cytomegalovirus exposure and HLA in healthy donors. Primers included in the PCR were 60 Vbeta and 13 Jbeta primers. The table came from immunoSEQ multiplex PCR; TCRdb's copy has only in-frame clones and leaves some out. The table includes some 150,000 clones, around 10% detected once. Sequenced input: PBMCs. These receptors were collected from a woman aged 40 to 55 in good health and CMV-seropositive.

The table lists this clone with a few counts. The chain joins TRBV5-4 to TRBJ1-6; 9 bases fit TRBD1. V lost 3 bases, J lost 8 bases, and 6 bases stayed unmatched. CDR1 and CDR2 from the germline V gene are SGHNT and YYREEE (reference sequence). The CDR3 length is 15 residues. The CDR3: CASSSARTGDSPLHF. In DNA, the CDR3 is TGTGCCAGCAGCTCCGCCAGGACAGGGGATTCACCCCTCCACTTT.

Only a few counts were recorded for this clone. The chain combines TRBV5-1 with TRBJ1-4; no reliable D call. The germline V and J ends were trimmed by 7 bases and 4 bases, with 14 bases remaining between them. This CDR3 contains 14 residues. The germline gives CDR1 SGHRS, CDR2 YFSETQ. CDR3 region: CASGEGVSNEKLFF. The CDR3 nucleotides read TGCGCCAGCGGTGAAGGAGTCAGTAATGAAAAACTGTTTTTT. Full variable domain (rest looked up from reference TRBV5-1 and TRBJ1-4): KAGVTQTPRYLIKTRGQQVTLSCSPISGHRSVSWYQQTPGQGLQFLFEYFSETQRNKGNFPGRFSGRQFSNSRSEMNVSTLELGDSALYLCASGEGVSNEKLFFGSGTQLSVL.

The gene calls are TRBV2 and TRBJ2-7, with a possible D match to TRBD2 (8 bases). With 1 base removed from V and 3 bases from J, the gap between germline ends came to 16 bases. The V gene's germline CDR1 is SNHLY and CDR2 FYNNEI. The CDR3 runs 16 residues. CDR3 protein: CASSEEEGAGGYEQYF. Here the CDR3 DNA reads TGTGCCAGCAGTGAAGAAGAGGGGGCGGGAGGCTACGAGCAGTACTTC.

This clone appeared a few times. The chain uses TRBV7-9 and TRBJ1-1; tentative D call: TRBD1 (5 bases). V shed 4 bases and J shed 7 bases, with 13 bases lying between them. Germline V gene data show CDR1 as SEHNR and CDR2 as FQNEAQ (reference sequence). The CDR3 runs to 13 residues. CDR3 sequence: CASSWGPGGEAFF. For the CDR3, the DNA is TGTGCCAGCAGCTGGGGTCCGGGGGGTGAAGCTTTCTTT.

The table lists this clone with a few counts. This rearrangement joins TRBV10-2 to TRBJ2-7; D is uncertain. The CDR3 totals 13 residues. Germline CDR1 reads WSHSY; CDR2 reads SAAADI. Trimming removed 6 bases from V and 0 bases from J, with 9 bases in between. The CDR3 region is CASRTERSYEQYF. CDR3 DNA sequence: TGCGCCAGCAGAACAGAACGCTCCTACGAGCAGTACTTC.

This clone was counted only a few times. CDR3 region: CASSPPGFNTGELFF. CDR3 DNA sequence: TGTGCCAGCAGCCCGCCAGGATTCAACACCGGGGAGCTGTTTTTT. The genes are TRBV11-3 and TRBJ2-2; D unresolved. In germline, CDR1 is SGHNT, CDR2 YENEEA. V lost 5 bases, J lost 2 bases, and 12 bases lay in between. The CDR3 is made up of 15 amino acids. The full variable domain, completed using reference TRBV11-3 and TRBJ2-2, is EAGVVQSPRYKIIEKKQPVAFWCNPISGHNTLYWYLQNLGQGPELLIRYENEEAVDDSQLPKDRFSAERLKGVDSTLKIQPAELGDSAVYLCASSPPGFNTGELFFGEGSRLTVL.

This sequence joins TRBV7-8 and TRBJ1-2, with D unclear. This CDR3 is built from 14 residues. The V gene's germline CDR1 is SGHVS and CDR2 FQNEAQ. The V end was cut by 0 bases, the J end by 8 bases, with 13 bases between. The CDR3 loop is CASSLARQTPGYTF. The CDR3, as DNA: TGTGCCAGCAGCTTAGCCAGGCAGACCCCCGGCTACACCTTC.

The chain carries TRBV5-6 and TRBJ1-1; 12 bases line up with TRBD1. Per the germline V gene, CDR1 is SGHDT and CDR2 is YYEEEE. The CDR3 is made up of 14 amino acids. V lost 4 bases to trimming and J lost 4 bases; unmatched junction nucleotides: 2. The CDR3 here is CASSGTGGGTEAFF. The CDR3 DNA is TGTGCCAGCAGCGGGACAGGGGGCGGCACTGAAGCTTTCTTT.

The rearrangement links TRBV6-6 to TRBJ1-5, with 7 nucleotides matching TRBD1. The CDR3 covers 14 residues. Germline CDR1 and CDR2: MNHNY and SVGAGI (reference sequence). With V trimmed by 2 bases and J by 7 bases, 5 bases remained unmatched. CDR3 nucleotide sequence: TGTGCCAGCAGTTACGTGCAGGGGGACCAGCCCCAGCATTTT. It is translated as CASSYVQGDQPQHF.

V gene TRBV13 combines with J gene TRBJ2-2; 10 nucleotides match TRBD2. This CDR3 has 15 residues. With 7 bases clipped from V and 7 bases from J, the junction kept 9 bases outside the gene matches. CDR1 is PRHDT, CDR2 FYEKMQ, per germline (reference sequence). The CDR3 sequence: CASIKSGGADGELFF. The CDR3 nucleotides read TGTGCCAGCATCAAGAGCGGGGGGGCCGACGGGGAGCTGTTTTTT.

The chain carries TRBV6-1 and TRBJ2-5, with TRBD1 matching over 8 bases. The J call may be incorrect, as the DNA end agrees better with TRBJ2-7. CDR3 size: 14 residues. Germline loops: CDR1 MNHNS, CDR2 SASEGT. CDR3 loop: CASIRTGFYDEQYF. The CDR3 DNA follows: TGTGCCAGCATCAGGACAGGGTTTTACGACGAGCAGTACTTC.

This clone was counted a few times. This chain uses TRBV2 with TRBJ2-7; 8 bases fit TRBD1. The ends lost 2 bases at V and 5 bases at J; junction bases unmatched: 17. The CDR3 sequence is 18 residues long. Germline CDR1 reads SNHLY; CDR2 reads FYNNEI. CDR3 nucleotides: TGTGCCAGCAGTGAATATGGCCTCAAGTGGGGACAGGACGACGAGCAGTACTTC. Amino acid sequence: CASSEYGLKWGQDDEQYF.

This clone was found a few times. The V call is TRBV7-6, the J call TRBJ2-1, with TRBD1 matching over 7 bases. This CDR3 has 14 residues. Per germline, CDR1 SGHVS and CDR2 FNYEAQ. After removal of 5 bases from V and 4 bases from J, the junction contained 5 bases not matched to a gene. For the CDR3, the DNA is TGTGCCAGCAGCACCCGACAGGGTTACAATGAGCAGTTCTTC. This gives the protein CASSTRQGYNEQFF.

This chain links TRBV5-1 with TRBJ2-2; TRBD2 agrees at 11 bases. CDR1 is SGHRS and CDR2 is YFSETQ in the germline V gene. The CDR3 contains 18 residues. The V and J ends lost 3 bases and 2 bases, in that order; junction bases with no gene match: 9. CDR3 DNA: TGCGCCAGCAGCTCCGGTCTAGCGGGGGGATATAACACCGGGGAGCTGTTTTTT. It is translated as CASSSGLAGGYNTGELFF.

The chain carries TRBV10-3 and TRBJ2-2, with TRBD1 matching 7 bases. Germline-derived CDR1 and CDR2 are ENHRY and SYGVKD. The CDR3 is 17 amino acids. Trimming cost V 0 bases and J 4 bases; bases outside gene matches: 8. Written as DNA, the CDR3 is TGTGCCATCAGTGAGTCGACAGGGATATTGACCACCGGGGAGCTGTTTTTT. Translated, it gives CAISESTGILTTGELFF.

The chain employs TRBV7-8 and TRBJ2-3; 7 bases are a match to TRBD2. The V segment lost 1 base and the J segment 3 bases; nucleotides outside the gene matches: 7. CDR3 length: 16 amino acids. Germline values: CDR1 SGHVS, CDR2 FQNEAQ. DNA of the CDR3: TGTGCCAGCAGCTTAGAGCGGGGCTTCTCGACAGATACGCAGTATTTT. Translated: CASSLERGFSTDTQYF.

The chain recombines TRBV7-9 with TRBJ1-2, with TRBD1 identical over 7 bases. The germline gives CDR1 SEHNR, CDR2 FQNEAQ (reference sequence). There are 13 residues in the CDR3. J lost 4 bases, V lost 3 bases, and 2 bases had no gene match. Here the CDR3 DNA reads TGTGCCAGCAGCTTTGAGGGGGCCTATGGCTACACCTTC. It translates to CASSFEGAYGYTF.

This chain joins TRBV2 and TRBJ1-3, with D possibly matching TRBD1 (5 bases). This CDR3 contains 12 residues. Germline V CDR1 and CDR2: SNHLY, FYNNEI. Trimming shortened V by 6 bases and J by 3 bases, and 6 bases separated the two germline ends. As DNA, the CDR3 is TGTGCCAGCAGCCAGGGTGGAAACACCATATATTTT. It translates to CASSQGGNTIYF.

The CDR3: CASSSYASNYGYTF. CDR3 DNA: TGTGCCAGCAGTTCTTACGCGTCTAACTATGGCTACACCTTC. The V gene is TRBV6-5, the J gene TRBJ1-2; D not resolved. Trimming left V 4 bases short and J 0 bases short, with 9 bases between. Looked up from germline, CDR1 is MNHEY and CDR2 is SVGAGI. This CDR3 spans 14 amino acids.

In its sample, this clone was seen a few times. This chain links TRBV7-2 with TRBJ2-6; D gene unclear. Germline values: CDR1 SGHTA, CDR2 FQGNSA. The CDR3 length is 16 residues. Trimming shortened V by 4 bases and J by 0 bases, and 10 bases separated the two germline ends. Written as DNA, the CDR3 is TGTGCCAGCAGCTCCCGTCGGTCCTCTGGGGCCAACGTCCTGACTTTC. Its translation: CASSSRRSSGANVLTF.

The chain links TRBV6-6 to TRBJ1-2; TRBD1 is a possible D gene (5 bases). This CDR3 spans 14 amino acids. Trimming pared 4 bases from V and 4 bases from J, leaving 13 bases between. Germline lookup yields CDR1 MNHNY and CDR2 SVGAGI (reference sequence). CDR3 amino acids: CASSLTDLSYGYTF. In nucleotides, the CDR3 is TGTGCCAGCAGTTTGACAGATTTGAGCTATGGCTACACCTTC.

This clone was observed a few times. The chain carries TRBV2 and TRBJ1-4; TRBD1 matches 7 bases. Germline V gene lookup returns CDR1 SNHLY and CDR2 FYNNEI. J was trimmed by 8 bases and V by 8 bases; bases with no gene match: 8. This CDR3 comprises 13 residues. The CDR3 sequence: CASQAGRGEKLFF. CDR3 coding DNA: TGTGCCAGCCAAGCTGGCAGGGGGGAAAAACTGTTTTTT.

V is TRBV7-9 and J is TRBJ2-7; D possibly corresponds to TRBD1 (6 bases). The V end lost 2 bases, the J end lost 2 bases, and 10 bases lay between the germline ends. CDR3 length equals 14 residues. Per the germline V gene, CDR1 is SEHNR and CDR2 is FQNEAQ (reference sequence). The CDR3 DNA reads TGTGCCAGCAGCTTAACGGACAGACCCTACGAGCAGTACTTC. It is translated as CASSLTDRPYEQYF.